This entry features one T cell receptor beta chain sequence. The sample, approximately 11 milliliters of peripheral blood, was drawn from each donor. A second PCR, run for roughly 7 to 11 cycles, used a sample-barcoded 5' primer plus a J-beta primer mix. In TCRdb, the 5' RACE reads were re-called with MiXCR into one record per CDR3 protein. The data show around 1,500,000 distinct CDR3 sequences, around 42% seen once. This entry comes from a study of blood T cells in healthy people across ages. The sequence came from a woman aged 18-35 years in good health. Material for sequencing was blood.

DNA of the CDR3: TGCGCCAGCAGCCCGACAGGGGGGAGTAGCACAGATACGCAGTATTTT. The encoded protein is CASSPTGGSSTDTQYF. The chain links TRBV5-1 to TRBJ2-3; 9 positions match TRBD1. The CDR3 runs 16 residues. The V and J ends lost 4 bases and 0 bases, in that order; junction bases with no gene match: 6. Germline lookup yields CDR1 SGHRS and CDR2 YFSETQ.